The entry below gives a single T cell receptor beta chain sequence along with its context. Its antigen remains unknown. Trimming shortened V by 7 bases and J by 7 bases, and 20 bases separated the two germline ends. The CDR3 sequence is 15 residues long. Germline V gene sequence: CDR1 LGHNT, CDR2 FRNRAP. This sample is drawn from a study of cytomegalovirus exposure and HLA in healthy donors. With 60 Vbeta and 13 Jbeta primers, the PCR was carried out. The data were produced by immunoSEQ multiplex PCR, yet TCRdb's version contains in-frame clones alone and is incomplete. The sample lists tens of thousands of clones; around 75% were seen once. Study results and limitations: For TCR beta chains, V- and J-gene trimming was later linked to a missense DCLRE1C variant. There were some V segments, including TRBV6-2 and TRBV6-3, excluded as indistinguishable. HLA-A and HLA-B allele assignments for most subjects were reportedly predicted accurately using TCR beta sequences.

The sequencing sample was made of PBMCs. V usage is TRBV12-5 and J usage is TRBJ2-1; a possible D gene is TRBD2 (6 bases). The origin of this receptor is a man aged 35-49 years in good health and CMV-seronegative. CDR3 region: CASAGDLSIGNEQFF. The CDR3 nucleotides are TGTGCTAGTGCGGGGGATCTGTCGATAGGGAATGAGCAGTTCTTC.